The 15 T cell receptor beta chains reported below all come from one sample, sequenced in a study of cytomegalovirus exposure and HLA in healthy donors. Primers: 60 Vbeta forward and 13 Jbeta reverse. The repertoire was sequenced with immunoSEQ multiplex PCR; TCRdb's copy has only in-frame clones and lacks some. The sample carries under 200,000 clones, roughly 84% recorded once. Sequenced: PBMCs. These receptors all come from a man younger than 40 in good health and CMV-seropositive.

This chain uses TRBV5-1 with TRBJ2-3; TRBD1 is a possible D gene (6 bases). V dropped 6 bases and J dropped 9 bases, with 20 bases sitting between them. Looked up from germline, CDR1 is SGHRS and CDR2 is YFSETQ. There are 14 residues in the CDR3. The DNA for the CDR3 is TGCGCCAGCACTCATGACCTATCCGGGACAACGCAGTATTTT. Protein: CASTHDLSGTTQYF.

The chain couples TRBV30 to TRBJ1-3, with 8 nucleotides matching TRBD1. CDR1 is GTSNPN and CDR2 is SVGIG in the germline V gene (reference sequence). Trimming took 2 bases from V and 0 from J; bases not matched to a gene: 18. The CDR3 contains 20 residues. The CDR3 here is CAWSYIRDRPESFSGNTIYF. The DNA of the CDR3 is TGTGCCTGGAGTTACATCCGGGACAGGCCCGAGTCTTTCTCTGGAAACACCATATATTTT.

The chain has TRBV7-2 and TRBJ2-1; 8 bases match TRBD1. Germline V gene lookup returns CDR1 SGHTA and CDR2 FQGNSA. This CDR3 contains 16 residues. V lost 4 bases and J lost 4; bases outside the gene matches: 9. CDR3 region: CASSSQGAGNYNEQFF. DNA of the CDR3: TGTGCCAGCAGCTCCCAGGGGGCGGGAAATTACAATGAGCAGTTCTTC.

This rearrangement joins TRBV7-9 to TRBJ2-5; tentatively, D is TRBD1 (5 bases). The V end was cut by 0 bases, the J end by 3 bases, with 11 bases between. Germline CDR1 and CDR2: SEHNR and FQNEAQ (reference sequence). The CDR3 runs to 15 residues. CDR3 sequence: CASSLAGHLEETQYF. The CDR3 nucleotides are TGTGCCAGCAGCTTAGCCGGACATCTCGAAGAGACCCAGTACTTC.

V is TRBV19 and J is TRBJ2-1; 10 bases are shared with TRBD2. This CDR3 has 14 amino acids. Unmatched junction bases numbered 11, after V lost 8 bases and J lost 10 bases. From germline, CDR1 is LNHDA and CDR2 SQIVND (reference sequence). The CDR3 loop is CASHEREGLGEQFF. The CDR3 DNA is TGTGCCAGTCACGAGCGGGAGGGTCTTGGCGAGCAGTTCTTC.

This clone was counted between two and nine times. DNA for the CDR3: TGTGCCAGCAGTTACTCGGGACAGATAGGTGAAAAACTGTTTTTT. Translated: CASSYSGQIGEKLFF. V usage is TRBV6-5 and J usage is TRBJ1-4; 7 bases fit TRBD1. In germline, CDR1 is MNHEY, CDR2 SVGAGI. The CDR3 loop spans 15 amino acids. V trimming: 0 bases; J trimming: 7 bases; junction bases outside the gene matches: 5.

The V gene is TRBV18, the J gene TRBJ2-7; no clear D. The V and J ends lost 3 bases and 0 bases respectively, with 12 bases between them. The CDR3 contains 15 residues. Germline V gene data show CDR1 as KGHSH and CDR2 as LQKENI. The CDR3 DNA follows: TGTGCCAGCTCACCCTCGGCGGCTAGCTCCTACGAGCAGTACGTC. This gives the protein CASSPSAASSYEQYV.

This chain links TRBV18 with TRBJ2-5; tentatively, D is TRBD2 (6 bases). Trimming removed 3 bases at V and 3 bases at J, with 8 bases between. The CDR3 contains 13 residues. Germline loops: CDR1 KGHSH, CDR2 LQKENI. In DNA form, the CDR3 reads TGTGCCAGCTCACCCCGACTAGAAGAGACCCAGTACTTC. Translation: CASSPRLEETQYF.

The chain has TRBV7-2 and TRBJ1-3; D ambiguous. The CDR3 spans 15 residues. Germline CDR1 is SGHTA and CDR2 is FQGNSA. Trimming cost V 6 bases and J 0 bases, with 12 bases left between them. The DNA for the CDR3 is TGTGCCAGCAGTTTTGACGGGATCTCTGGAAACACCATATATTTT. Encoded protein: CASSFDGISGNTIYF.

This clone was observed a single time. The chain has TRBV5-3 and TRBJ2-5; D ambiguous. TRBV5-3 is an ORF for which the function is uncertain. V lost 6 bases and J 5 bases, leaving 14 bases between the germline ends. The CDR3 contains 13 residues. The CDR3 protein is CARTQLQWETQYF. The CDR3 DNA follows: TGTGCCAGAACTCAGCTACAGTGGGAGACCCAGTACTTC.

CDR3 sequence: CAIRADSFDGYTF. The CDR3 DNA is TGTGCCATCAGGGCGGACTCCTTTGATGGCTACACCTTC. The J gene is TRBJ1-2, the V gene TRBV10-3; D gene ambiguous. The CDR3 runs 13 residues. V gave up 6 bases and J gave up 6 bases, with 14 bases separating them. Looked up from germline, CDR1 is ENHRY and CDR2 is SYGVKD.

The CDR3 sequence is CASSWAGTADTQYF. DNA of the CDR3: TGTGCCAGCAGCTGGGCCGGGACAGCAGATACGCAGTATTTT. The chain carries TRBV7-2 and TRBJ2-3, with TRBD1 matching 7 bases. The germline V gene encodes CDR1 SGHTA and CDR2 FQGNSA. J gave up 4 bases and V 4 bases, and 5 bases lay outside the gene matches. This CDR3 has 14 residues.

The chain recombines TRBV14 with TRBJ1-3, with D perhaps TRBD1 (5 bases). This CDR3 has 17 amino acids. The V gene's germline CDR1 is SGHDN and CDR2 FVKESK. V lost 2 bases and J 0 bases, leaving 14 bases between the germline ends. CDR3 coding DNA: TGTGCCAGCAGCCAAAAAACCCGGACAAACTCTGGAAACACCATATATTTT. This sequence encodes CASSQKTRTNSGNTIYF.

In its sample, this clone was seen once. This chain joins TRBV6-6 and TRBJ2-5, with D possibly TRBD2 on 5 matching bases. The CDR3 runs to 15 residues. V gave up 0 bases and J gave up 1 base, with 9 bases separating them. The germline V gene encodes CDR1 MNHNY and CDR2 SVGAGI (reference sequence). CDR3 region: CASSYSVRVQETQYF. The DNA for the CDR3 is TGTGCCAGCAGTTACTCGGTGAGGGTCCAAGAGACCCAGTACTTC.

The V gene is TRBV2, the J gene TRBJ2-2; 13 bases map to TRBD2. The germline V gene encodes CDR1 SNHLY and CDR2 FYNNEI. The CDR3 is made up of 16 amino acids. V dropped 5 bases and J dropped 4; count of bases not matched to a gene: 4. The CDR3 loop reads CASSPRTSGSTGELFF. The DNA for the CDR3 is TGTGCCAGCAGTCCGAGGACTAGCGGGAGCACCGGGGAGCTGTTTTTT.